This is a list of T cell receptor beta chains from one sample in a study of cytomegalovirus exposure and HLA in healthy donors. Assay: immunoSEQ multiplex PCR; the TCRdb copy retains only in-frame clones and omits some. Here the sample spans approximately 170,000 clones, approximately 72% being singletons. Sequenced: PBMCs. Receptors originate from a man aged 50 to 60 in good health and CMV-seronegative. The CDR3 runs from the conserved cysteine through the conserved F or W. The D gene is left open where the match is weak. The size of a clone is reported for some rows only, either as once, few or many, or as a class for expanded clones.

>TRBJ1-6|.|TRBV7-9|TRBD1
CASSFGRDRRYNSPLHF
TGTGCCAGCAGCTTTGGACGGGACAGGCGCTATAATTCACCCCTCCACTTT
>TRBJ2-5|few|TRBV5-1|.
CASSPSPETQYF
TGCGCCAGCAGCCCCAGTCCAGAGACCCAGTACTTC
>TRBJ1-2|.|TRBV28|.
CASSSGYGYTF
TGTGCCAGCTCCTCCGGGTATGGCTACACCTTC
>TRBJ2-5|.|TRBV28|TRBD2
CASLGASGGETQYF
TGTGCCAGCCTTGGGGCTAGCGGGGGTGAGACCCAGTACTTC
>TRBJ2-2|.|TRBV5-1|TRBD1
CASSFQPQGANTGELFF
TGCGCCAGCAGCTTCCAGCCACAGGGGGCGAACACCGGGGAGCTGTTTTTT
>TRBJ1-3|.|TRBV2|.
CASSAVAISGNTIYF
TGTGCCAGCAGTGCGGTAGCCATCTCTGGAAACACCATATATTTT
>TRBJ1-6|.|TRBV12-5|TRBD1
CASGLDGTGVSPLHF
TGTGCTAGTGGTTTGGACGGGACAGGGGTTTCACCCCTCCACTTT
>TRBJ1-6|few|TRBV5-6|TRBD1
CASSRQGVNSPLHF
TGTGCCAGCAGCCGACAGGGGGTCAATTCACCCCTCCACTTT
>TRBJ2-1|.|TRBV6-4|TRBD2
CASSWGLAGKYEQFF
TGTGCCAGCAGCTGGGGACTAGCGGGGAAATATGAGCAGTTCTTC
>TRBJ2-1|few|TRBV19|TRBD2
CASSRERTSGGHEQFF
TGTGCCAGTAGTAGAGAACGGACTAGCGGGGGCCATGAGCAGTTCTTC
>TRBJ2-7|.|TRBV25-1|.
CASSRIGTGSSYEQYF
TGTGCCAGCAGTAGAATAGGGACTGGCAGCTCCTACGAGCAGTACTTC
>TRBJ1-4|few|TRBV18|TRBD1
CASSPAGGREKLFF
TGTGCCAGCTCACCGGCAGGGGGACGCGAAAAACTGTTTTTT
>TRBJ2-7|.|TRBV28|TRBD1
CASRLTYRGTYEQYF
TGTGCCAGCCGTCTGACTTACAGGGGCACCTACGAGCAGTACTTC
>TRBJ1-1|.|TRBV6-6|TRBD1
CASSRQGATNTEAFF
TGTGCCAGCAGTCGACAGGGGGCTACGAACACTGAAGCTTTCTTT
>TRBJ1-1|.|TRBV11-2|.
CASSTRDMAFF
TGTGCCAGCAGCACCCGGGACATGGCTTTCTTT
>TRBJ2-3|few|TRBV4-1|TRBD2
CASSRGLSGVEDTQYF
TGTGCCAGCAGCCGGGGCTTGAGCGGGGTGGAAGATACGCAGTATTTT
>TRBJ2-7|.|TRBV5-8|.
CASSSYPTGSYEQYF
TGTGCCAGCAGCTCCTACCCGACGGGTTCCTACGAGCAGTACTTC
>TRBJ2-1|.|TRBV4-1|.
CASSQESRRNEQFF
TGCGCCAGCAGCCAAGAGTCGAGGAGGAATGAGCAGTTCTTC
>TRBJ2-1|.|TRBV25-1|.
CASSEDYSSSYNEQFF
TGTGCCAGCAGTGAGGACTATTCCAGTTCCTACAATGAGCAGTTCTTC
>TRBJ1-4|.|TRBV7-8|TRBD1
CASSSRDSEEKLFF
TGTGCCAGCAGCTCCCGGGACAGTGAGGAAAAACTGTTTTTT
>TRBJ2-3|.|TRBV5-1|TRBD1
CASRTGLFTDTQYF
TGCGCCAGTAGGACAGGGCTCTTCACAGATACGCAGTATTTT
>TRBJ1-3|.|TRBV6-1|TRBD1
CASSGTGGSTIYF
TGTGCCAGCAGTGGGACAGGGGGTTCCACCATATATTTT
>TRBJ2-1|once|TRBV14|TRBD2
CASNLAGGHYNEQFF
TGTGCCAGCAACCTAGCGGGGGGCCACTACAATGAGCAGTTCTTC
>TRBJ1-5|.|TRBV6-1|TRBD1
CASTPGTGGVQPQHF
TGTGCCAGCACTCCCGGGACAGGGGGCGTTCAGCCCCAGCATTTT
>TRBJ2-3|.|TRBV11-2|TRBD2
CASRSRGGKDTQYF
TGTGCCAGCAGGTCCCGGGGGGGAAAAGATACGCAGTATTTT
>TRBJ2-2|few|TRBV6-6|.
CASSSRETPTGELFF
TGTGCCAGCAGTAGCCGGGAAACTCCCACCGGGGAGCTGTTTTTT
>TRBJ2-6|.|TRBV19|.
CASSSSHMSGANVLTF
TGTGCCAGTAGTAGCTCTCACATGTCTGGGGCCAACGTCCTGACTTTC
>TRBJ2-4|once|TRBV11-2|TRBD1
CASETGMAKNIQYF
TGTGCCAGCGAGACAGGGATGGCCAAAAACATTCAGTACTTC